The entry that follows covers one TCR beta chain sequence. These data are taken from a study of blood T cell repertoires in COVID-19. TCRdb keeps only in-frame clones here, not all; method: immunoSEQ multiplex PCR. Here the sample spans some 86,000 clones, roughly 84% being singletons. The CDR3 covers 15 residues. V shed 0 bases, J shed 8 bases, and the junction held 10 bases outside the gene matches. Germline loops: CDR1 SGHDT, CDR2 YYEEEE. The TCR sequence derives from an elderly woman with active or convalescent COVID-19. The gene calls are TRBV5-6 and TRBJ1-2; 7 nucleotides line up with TRBD1. Sequencing used peripheral blood. The CDR3 region is CASSLDRGLTEGYTF. The CDR3, as DNA: TGTGCCAGCAGCTTGGACAGGGGCTTGACGGAAGGCTACACCTTC. Complete variable domain (other parts from reference TRBV5-6 and TRBJ1-2): DAGVTQSPTHLIKTRGQQVTLRCSPKSGHDTVSWYQQALGQGPQFIFQYYEEEERQRGNFPDRFSGHQFPNYSSELNVNALLLGDSALYLCASSLDRGLTEGYTFGSGTRLTVV.